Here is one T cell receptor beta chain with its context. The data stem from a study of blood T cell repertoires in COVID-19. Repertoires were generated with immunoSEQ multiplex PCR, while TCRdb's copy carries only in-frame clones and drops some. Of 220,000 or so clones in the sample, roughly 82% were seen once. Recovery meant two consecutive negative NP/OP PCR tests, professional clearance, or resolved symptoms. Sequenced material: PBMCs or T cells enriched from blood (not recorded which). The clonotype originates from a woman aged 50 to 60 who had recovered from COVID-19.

The CDR3 sequence is CASSQDMGQVWNEQFF. CDR3 in DNA: TGCGCCAGCAGCCAAGATATGGGACAGGTCTGGAATGAGCAGTTCTTC. The V and J genes are TRBV4-3 and TRBJ2-1, with 8 bases identical to TRBD1. The CDR3 loop spans 16 amino acids. Germline V gene lookup returns CDR1 LGHNA and CDR2 YSLEER. V was pared by 0 bases and J by 7 bases, with 8 bases of the junction left unmatched.